A selection of T cell receptor beta chains follows, all from one sample in a study of regulatory T cells in long-lasting Graves disease. Each CDR3 protein is one row after TCRdb ran MiXCR on the multiplex PCR reads. The repertoire includes around 400,000 distinct CDR3 sequences, about a sixth of them detected once, and around a fifth sits in the top ten. Sequencing was performed on peripheral blood mononuclear cells (PBMCs), taken at new diagnosis, from a patient treated with antithyroid drugs. The receptors shown here come from a female donor with Graves disease. The CDR3 runs from the conserved cysteine through the conserved F or W. D genes are given only for firm matches. Rows give clone size only sometimes, using once, few, many, or a class for an expanded clone.

J,size,D,V,CDR3,DNA
TRBJ2-2,many,TRBD1,TRBV24-1,CATSDVTGDTNTGELFF,TGTGCCACCAGTGATGTGACAGGGGACACGAACACCGGGGAGCTGTTTTTT
TRBJ2-5,few,.,TRBV18,CASSPREETQYF,TGTGCCAGCTCACCACGAGAAGAGACCCAGTACTTC
TRBJ2-1,many,.,TRBV6-2/TRBV6-3,CASKETGGGLYNEQFF,TGTGCCAGCAAAGAGACGGGGGGCGGATTGTACAATGAGCAGTTCTTC
TRBJ2-7,many,.,TRBV18,CASSSTRGSYEQYF,TGTGCCAGCTCATCAACACGGGGCTCCTACGAGCAGTACTTC
TRBJ2-7,many,.,TRBV30,CAWSKGRSSYEQYF,TGTGCCTGGAGTAAGGGACGGAGCTCCTACGAGCAGTACTTC
TRBJ2-3,.,TRBD2,TRBV24-1,CATSDSGAGGTDTQYF,TGTGCCACCAGTGATTCTGGAGCGGGGGGTACAGATACGCAGTATTTT
TRBJ2-7,.,.,TRBV4-3,CASSQARSYEQYF,TGCGCCAGCAGCCAAGCTAGGTCCTACGAGCAGTACTTC
TRBJ1-2,many,TRBD1,TRBV27,CASSLSGQGSYGYTF,TGTGCCAGCAGTTTATCGGGACAGGGTAGTTATGGCTACACCTTC
TRBJ1-1,.,.,TRBV12-5,CASGFRGNTEAFF,TGTGCTAGTGGTTTCAGGGGGAACACTGAAGCTTTCTTT
TRBJ1-2,many,.,TRBV20-1,CSAMTRGAYGYTF,TGCAGTGCTATGACTCGGGGAGCCTATGGCTACACCTTC
TRBJ2-5,many,TRBD2,TRBV2,CASRRLAGALRETQYF,TGTGCCAGCAGGAGACTAGCGGGAGCCTTGAGAGAGACCCAGTACTTC
TRBJ2-3,few,.,TRBV6-1,CASGKVDLQYF,TGTGCCAGCGGTAAAGTGGACTTACAGTATTTT
TRBJ1-5,many,.,TRBV6-2/TRBV6-3,CASIPTPLGQPQHF,TGTGCCAGCATCCCGACTCCCCTTGGCCAGCCCCAGCATTTT
TRBJ2-5,few,.,TRBV24-1,CATSVKGPAGETQYF,TGTGCCACCAGTGTTAAGGGGCCGGCCGGAGAGACCCAGTACTTC